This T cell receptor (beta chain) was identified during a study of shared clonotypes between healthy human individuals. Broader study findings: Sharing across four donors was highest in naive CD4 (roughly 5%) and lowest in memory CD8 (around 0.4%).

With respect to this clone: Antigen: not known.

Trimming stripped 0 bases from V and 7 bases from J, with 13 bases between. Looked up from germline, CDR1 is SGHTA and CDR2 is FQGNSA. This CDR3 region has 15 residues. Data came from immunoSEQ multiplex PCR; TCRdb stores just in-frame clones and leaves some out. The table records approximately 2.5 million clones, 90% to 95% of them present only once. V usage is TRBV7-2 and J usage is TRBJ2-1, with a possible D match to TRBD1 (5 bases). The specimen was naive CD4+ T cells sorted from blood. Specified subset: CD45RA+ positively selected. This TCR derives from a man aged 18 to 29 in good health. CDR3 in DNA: TGTGCCAGCAGCTTAGCAGGGGTGAATCGGAATGAGCAGTTCTTC. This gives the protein CASSLAGVNRNEQFF.